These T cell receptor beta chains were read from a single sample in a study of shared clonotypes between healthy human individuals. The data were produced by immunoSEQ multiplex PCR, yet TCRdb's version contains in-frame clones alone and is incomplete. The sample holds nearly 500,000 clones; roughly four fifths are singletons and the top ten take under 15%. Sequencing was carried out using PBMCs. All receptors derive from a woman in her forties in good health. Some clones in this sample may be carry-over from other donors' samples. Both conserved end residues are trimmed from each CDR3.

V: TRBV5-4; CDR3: ASWTSGSGENEQF
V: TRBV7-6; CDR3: ASSSGTDTQY
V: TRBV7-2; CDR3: ASSANSNQPQH
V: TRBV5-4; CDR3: ASSQIRDSWNTEAF
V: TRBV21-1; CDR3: ASPPGPSGSHYNEQF
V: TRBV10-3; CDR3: ATYAAEGMRYEQY
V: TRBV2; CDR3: ASSYLLTTGELF
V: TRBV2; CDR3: ASSDRRTYNEQF
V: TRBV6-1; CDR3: ASSTLAGGPYEQY
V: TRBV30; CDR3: ACLFYNEQF
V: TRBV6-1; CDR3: ASSEAVIFYGYT
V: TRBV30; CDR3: AWSGQYEQY
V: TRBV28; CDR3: ASSSYRRTHNQPQH
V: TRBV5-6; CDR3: ASSPPKMNTEAF
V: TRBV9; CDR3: ASSERQGKDIQY
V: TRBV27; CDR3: ASMMRQGAYEQY
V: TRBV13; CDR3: ASSPGGANTEAF
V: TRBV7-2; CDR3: ASSPGGGPLEQY
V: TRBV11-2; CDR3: ASSLLGLAENEQF
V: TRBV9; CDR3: ASSVEGSSGNTIY
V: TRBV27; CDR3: ASGARGTDTQY
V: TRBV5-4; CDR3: ASSSAGAVTDTQY
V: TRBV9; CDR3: ASSVVRGEGAEAF
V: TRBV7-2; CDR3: ASSLVIRTSDIQY
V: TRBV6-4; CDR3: ASSSDRGETQY
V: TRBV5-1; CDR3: ASSEVGLLDQPQH
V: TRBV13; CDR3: ASSLGSSVETQY
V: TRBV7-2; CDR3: ASSFETTRVEQY
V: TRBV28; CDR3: ASSPETDNQPQH
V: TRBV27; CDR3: ASSLGTGRSDTQY
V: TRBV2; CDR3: ASGPLRAELF
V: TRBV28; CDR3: ASSSTWAGQATSYEQY
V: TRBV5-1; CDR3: ASSFTGQGSYEQY
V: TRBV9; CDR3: ASSVIGSRGGTDTQY
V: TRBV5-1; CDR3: ASSRSGTTSTDTQY
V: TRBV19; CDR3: ASSMWGTENTEAF
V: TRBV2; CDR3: ASTRPLGEKLF
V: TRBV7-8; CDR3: ASRPRAYSNEKLF
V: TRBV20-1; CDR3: SARRAF
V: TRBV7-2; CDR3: ASSFTGDGEQF
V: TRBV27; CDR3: ASKVEDTQY
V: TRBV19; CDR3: ASRRRTSGSYNEQF
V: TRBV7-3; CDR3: ASSPRDTNYEQY
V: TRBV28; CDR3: ASSLGGSTDTQY
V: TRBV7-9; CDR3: ASSSGGSEAF
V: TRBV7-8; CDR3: ASSLETGSDIQY
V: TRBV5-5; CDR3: ASSFGRFSGNTIY
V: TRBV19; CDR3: ASRLGLADKRGEQF
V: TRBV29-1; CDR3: SALNSYEQY
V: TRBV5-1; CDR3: ASSFNLQGAGTEAF
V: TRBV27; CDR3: ASSFVGRQATNEKLF
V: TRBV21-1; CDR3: ASSKKSKTDSGQVGTQY
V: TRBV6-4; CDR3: ASSDSAGTGHNEQF